The next 18 T cell receptor beta chains were all read from a single sample in a study of spatial heterogeneity in lung cancer. Study outcomes and limitations: Mutation tallies in tumors tracked expanded intratumoral alpha and beta TCR counts.

These receptors are not linked to any known antigen. Time point indicated: sample taken at primary tumor resection. TCRdb passed the 5' RACE reads through MiXCR, listing each CDR3 protein once. The sample holds about 9,800 distinct CDR3 sequences, approximately 50% seen once. The material was lung tumor tissue, obtained at surgery. The origin of the receptors is a female donor with early-stage non-small cell lung cancer.

This clonotype was observed once. Since it is a stray read in a library aimed at alpha chains, this beta chain has a size that is not meaningful. The chain combines TRBV5-1 with TRBJ1-2; D remains unclear. The CDR3 is 15 amino acids. The V end lost 4 bases, the J end lost 2 bases, and 15 bases lay between the germline ends. Germline V lookup: CDR1 SGHRS, CDR2 YFSETQ. The CDR3 DNA is TGCGCCAGCAGCAGTCGAGCCCTGGGCAACTATGGCTACACCTTC. Translation gives CASSSRALGNYGYTF.

The table lists this clonotype with a few counts. A library made for alpha chains picked up this beta chain off target, so its size means little. This chain links TRBV2 with TRBJ2-7; tentative D call: TRBD2 (5 bases). Germline values: CDR1 SNHLY, CDR2 FYNNEI. Trimming stripped 5 bases from V and 3 bases from J, with 14 bases between. The CDR3 spans 14 residues. The CDR3 bases are TGTGCCAGCAGTCGGACTGGGTTGCACTACGAGCAGTACTTC. Its protein product is CASSRTGLHYEQYF.

Regarding this clonotype: This beta chain is an off-target read within a library intended for alpha chains, so its frequency means little. This chain links TRBV29-1 with TRBJ2-7; no clear D. From germline, CDR1 is SQVTM and CDR2 ANQGSEA. Trimming pared 4 bases from V and 1 base from J, leaving 8 bases between. The CDR3 length is 12 residues. CDR3: CSVVSDSYEQYF. The DNA for the CDR3 is TGCAGCGTTGTCTCAGATTCCTACGAGCAGTACTTC.

There are a few counts of this clonotype. This beta chain represents an off-target read in a library built for alpha chains; its size is of limited meaning. The chain uses TRBV7-3 and TRBJ2-6; D could derive from TRBD1 or TRBD2 (5 bases each). V dropped 5 bases and J dropped 0 bases, with 14 bases sitting between them. The CDR3 is made up of 17 amino acids. Germline V CDR1 and CDR2: SGHTA, FQGTGA. DNA for the CDR3: TGTGCCAGCAGCCCTAGGGGACGTCACTCTGGGGCCAACGTCCTGACTTTC. Its protein product is CASSPRGRHSGANVLTF.

This clonotype was picked up one time. This beta chain slipped into a library made for alpha chains as a stray read, so its size is not meaningful. The chain uses TRBV11-1 and TRBJ2-7; tentatively, D is TRBD1 or TRBD2 (5 bases each). The CDR3 covers 14 residues. Germline V gene lookup returns CDR1 SGHAT and CDR2 FQDESV (reference sequence). Trimming removed 5 bases at V and 3 bases at J, with 14 bases between. For the CDR3, the DNA is TGTGCCAGCAGCCAACGGGACGGTCTCTACGAGCAGTACTTC. Translating gives CASSQRDGLYEQYF.

With regard to this clonotype: The library was designed around alpha chains, so this beta chain is a stray read whose abundance carries little weight. CDR3: CASSPGTGTYEQYF. In DNA form, the CDR3 reads TGTGCCAGCAGCCCAGGGACAGGGACCTACGAGCAGTACTTC. The chain joins TRBV4-2 to TRBJ2-7; 9 bases match TRBD1. This CDR3 region has 14 residues. Germline V gene sequence: CDR1 LGHNA, CDR2 YNFKEQ. V trimming: 4 bases; J trimming: 2 bases; junction bases outside the gene matches: 3.

On this clonotype itself: The junction shows a germline mismatch at one end, possibly a read error. Found in a library prepared for alpha chains, this beta chain is an off-target read, and its abundance has little meaning. This chain links TRBV24-1 with TRBJ2-7, with 9 bases fitting TRBD1. This CDR3 is 15 amino acids long. Germline V gene sequence: CDR1 KGHDR, CDR2 SFDVKD. This chain's CDR3 is CASSPAGQGMREQYF. The CDR3 DNA reads TGTGCCAGCAGTCCCGCGGGACAGGGCATGCGGGAGCAGTACTTC.

This clonotype is categorized as medium-sized (0.01 to 0.1%). This beta chain is an unintended read in a library built for alpha chains; its size means little. This rearrangement joins TRBV5-8 to TRBJ2-1; no firm D call. CDR1 is SGHTS and CDR2 is YDEGEE in the germline V gene. Between the trimmed V and J ends, which lost 3 bases and 0 bases, there was a span of 10 bases. This CDR3 has 15 amino acids. The CDR3 sequence: CASSSGPSSYNEQFF. CDR3 bases: TGTGCCAGCAGCTCCGGACCTAGCTCCTACAATGAGCAGTTCTTC.

This clonotype was seen more than once but under ten times. Since it is a stray read in a library aimed at alpha chains, this beta chain has a size that is not meaningful. This chain connects TRBV25-1 to TRBJ2-3, with D perhaps TRBD1 (5 bases). This CDR3 has 14 residues. The V gene's germline CDR1 is MGHDK and CDR2 SYGVNS. V lost 1 base and J lost 1, with 6 bases in between. CDR3 sequence: CASSEFRGTDTQYF. The CDR3 nucleotides are TGTGCCAGCAGTGAATTCAGGGGCACAGATACGCAGTATTTT.

This clonotype was seen more than once but under ten times. This beta chain turned up in a library designed for alpha chains; as an off-target read, its abundance says little. CDR3 sequence reads: CASSSSYRDDNTGELFF. The DNA for the CDR3 is TGTGCCAGCAGCTCAAGTTATCGGGACGACAACACCGGGGAGCTGTTTTTT. This chain uses TRBV13 with TRBJ2-2; D could derive from TRBD1 or TRBD2 (5 bases each). Germline assignment: CDR1 PRHDT and CDR2 FYEKMQ (reference sequence). Deletions cut 4 bases from V and 2 bases from J, with 17 bases between. This CDR3 has 17 residues.

This clonotype showed up just once. The library was built for alpha chains, so this beta chain is an off-target read and its size means little. The chain uses TRBV2 and TRBJ2-2; the D gene is possibly TRBD1 (5 bases). The germline V and J ends were trimmed by 6 bases and 4 bases, with 9 bases remaining between them. This CDR3 region has 13 residues. Looked up from germline, CDR1 is SNHLY and CDR2 is FYNNEI. The CDR3 region has the DNA TGTGCCAGCAGGCAGGGAAGCACCGGGGAGCTGTTTTTT. This codes for CASRQGSTGELFF.

Notes on this clonotype: This beta chain is off target for a library built for alpha chains, so its abundance means little. This CDR3 reads CASSSMPGSHQTQYF. DNA for the CDR3: TGTGCCAGCTCCTCGATGCCCGGCAGTCATCAGACCCAGTACTTC. The V call is TRBV27, the J call TRBJ2-5; D not certain. Trimming pared 8 bases from V and 6 bases from J, leaving 22 bases between. The CDR3 has 15 residues. From germline, CDR1 is MNHEY and CDR2 SMNVEV (reference sequence).

About this clonotype: This beta chain is a stray read from a library made for alpha chains; its abundance is not meaningful. The chain recombines TRBV3-1 with TRBJ2-1, with 13 bases aligning to TRBD2. Looked up from germline, CDR1 is LGHDT and CDR2 is YNNKEL (reference sequence). The CDR3 contains 16 residues. V was clipped by 4 bases and J by 6 bases; unmatched bases: 6. CDR3 sequence (DNA): TGTGCCAGCAGCCGCCTAACTAGCGGGAGGGGCAATGAGCAGTTCTTC. It translates to CASSRLTSGRGNEQFF.

On this clonotype: This beta chain is an unintended read in a library built for alpha chains; its size means little. The chain uses TRBV12-3 or TRBV12-4 and TRBJ2-1, with 14 positions matching TRBD2. Germline trimming cut 4 bases from V and 12 bases from J; bases unmatched to any gene: 5. The length of the CDR3 is 14 residues. The CDR3 reads CASSSGLAGVGQFF. In DNA form, the CDR3 reads TGTGCCAGCAGTTCGGGACTAGCGGGGGTGGGGCAGTTCTTC.

Comments on this clonotype: Because the library targeted alpha chains, this beta chain is an off-target read whose size means little. V is TRBV12-5 and J is TRBJ2-3; a possible D gene is TRBD1 (5 bases). CDR3 length: 15 amino acids. With 0 bases removed from V and 0 bases from J, the gap between germline ends came to 7 bases. Germline V lookup: CDR1 LGHNT, CDR2 FRNRAP. CDR3: CASGLVTVSTDTQYF. Written as DNA, the CDR3 is TGTGCTAGTGGTTTGGTGACAGTTAGCACAGATACGCAGTATTTT.

Concerning this clonotype itself: Because the library targeted alpha chains, this beta chain is an off-target read whose size means little. The CDR3 region is CASSRRTGELFF. CDR3 in DNA: TGTGCCAGCAGCCGAAGGACCGGGGAGCTGTTTTTT. The chain recombines TRBV3-1 with TRBJ2-2; D gene ambiguous. Trimming took 4 bases from V and 5 from J, leaving 5 bases between them. The CDR3 is 12 amino acids. Germline V gene data show CDR1 as LGHDT and CDR2 as YNNKEL (reference sequence).

About this clonotype itself: This beta chain slipped into a library made for alpha chains as a stray read, so its size is not meaningful. This sequence joins TRBV14 and TRBJ2-3, with D tentatively TRBD2 (5 bases). This CDR3 has 15 amino acids. Germline CDR1 and CDR2: SGHDN and FVKESK. The V end was cut by 2 bases, the J end by 2 bases, with 11 bases between. CDR3 coding DNA: TGTGCCAGCAGCCAATTGCAGCGGAACACAGATACGCAGTATTTT. Translated: CASSQLQRNTDTQYF. Based on the CDR3 plus reference TRBV14 and TRBJ2-3, the full variable domain is EAGVTQFPSHSVIEKGQTVTLRCDPISGHDNLYWYRRVMGKEIKFLLHFVKESKQDESGMPNNRFLAERTGGTYSTLKVQPAELEDSGVYFCASSQLQRNTDTQYFGPGTRLTVL.

This clonotype was picked up a small number of times. With the library built for alpha chains, this beta chain is off target and its frequency is not meaningful. The chain uses TRBV3-1 and TRBJ1-6; D ambiguous. Deletions cut 1 base from V and 7 bases from J, with 14 bases between. The germline CDR1 and CDR2 sequences are LGHDT and YNNKEL (reference sequence). The CDR3 spans 16 residues. This CDR3 is CASSQVPPGGNSPLHF. CDR3 coding DNA: TGTGCCAGCAGCCAAGTGCCCCCTGGCGGGAATTCACCCCTCCACTTT.